Included here is one TCR beta chain sequence, with context. Its antigen is unidentified. The entry originates in a study of T cell responses to AZD1222 COVID-19 vaccine. Study-wide results and limits: Donors skewed white British and female; clonal diversity was possibly underestimated. Just 6 or 7 AZD1222 recipients were seropositive at baseline. Two doses of AZD1222 preceded a rise in Spike-specific TCR breadth and depth. CD4 TCRs linked to vaccination spanned spike, dominating at 160-218 and 743-854.

Germline V gene sequence: CDR1 MNHEY, CDR2 SVGEGT. The CDR3 loop spans 17 amino acids. V lost 5 bases and J 2 bases, leaving 20 bases between the germline ends. Using immunoSEQ multiplex PCR, the repertoire was profiled, and TCRdb retains in-frame clones only, with some absent. The sample shows 170,000 or so clones, 75% to 95% of them seen only once. Sequencing used peripheral blood, obtained on day 0 of AZD1222 vaccination. The rearrangement uses TRBV6-2 or TRBV6-3 and TRBJ2-3; D perhaps matches TRBD2 (5 bases). The receptor comes from an adult in good health. The CDR3 is CASSTLGLGRDTDTQYF. The CDR3 DNA sequence: TGTGCCAGCAGTACCTTGGGATTAGGTCGGGACACAGATACGCAGTATTTT.